Listed here are 10 T cell receptor beta chains from one sample, sequenced in a study of T cell responses to AZD1222 COVID-19 vaccine. Sequencing was performed with immunoSEQ multiplex PCR; in TCRdb, only in-frame clones are kept and a portion is missing. The sample consists of approximately 260,000 clones, roughly 93% of them appearing once. The specimen was peripheral blood, collected on day 0 of AZD1222 vaccination. The receptors derive from an adult in good health.

Concerning this clone: The same CDR3 also results from other DNA sequences found in this sample. This rearrangement joins TRBV5-1 to TRBJ1-1; D is unclear. The germline V gene has CDR1 SGHRS and CDR2 YFSETQ. The ends were cut back, 0 bases at V and 0 bases at J, with 6 bases in the middle. This CDR3 is built from 14 residues. The CDR3 coding sequence is TGCGCCAGCAGCTTGGACCGATTGAACACTGAAGCTTTCTTT. Its protein is CASSLDRLNTEAFF.

V and J are TRBV3-1 (or the pseudogene TRBV3-2) and TRBJ2-5; D is perhaps TRBD1 (6 bases). The CDR3 runs to 16 residues. Germline V gene lookup returns CDR1 LGHDT and CDR2 YNNKEL (reference sequence). V dropped 3 bases and J dropped 5 bases, with 19 bases sitting between them. The CDR3 sequence is CASSHLDRIGRETQYF. The CDR3 bases are TGTGCCAGCAGCCACCTCGACAGGATCGGAAGGGAGACCCAGTACTTC.

The table lists this clone with a count of one. The J gene is TRBJ1-1, the V gene TRBV28; D gene unclear. Trimming removed 10 bases at V and 0 bases at J, with 12 bases between. From germline, CDR1 is MDHEN and CDR2 SYDVKM. This CDR3 comprises 13 residues. CDR3 region: CATIRSVNTEAFF. CDR3 bases: TGTGCCACCATAAGGTCGGTGAACACTGAAGCTTTCTTT.

The chain employs TRBV23-1 and TRBJ2-7; TRBD1 might be the D (6 bases). TRBV23-1 falls under the ORF class, with uncertain function. CDR3 size: 16 residues. V lost 6 bases to trimming and J lost 1 base, with 19 bases between them. The CDR3 is CASRNSGTLMSYEQYF. The CDR3 DNA sequence: TGCGCCAGCAGGAATTCCGGGACACTAATGTCCTACGAGCAGTACTTC.

This rearrangement joins TRBV28 to TRBJ1-2; the match to TRBD1 covers 8 bases. Trimming took 4 bases from V and 4 from J; bases not matched to a gene: 5. Germline CDR1 is MDHEN and CDR2 is SYDVKM. This CDR3 has 14 amino acids. CDR3 nucleotides: TGTGCCAGCAGTTCGACAGGGGCCGCCTATGGCTACACCTTC. Its protein product is CASSSTGAAYGYTF.

The rearrangement joins TRBV7-9 to TRBJ2-7; the match to TRBD2 covers 7 bases. The CDR3 runs to 14 residues. Germline V lookup: CDR1 SEHNR, CDR2 FQNEAQ (reference sequence). Germline trimming cut 1 base from V and 3 bases from J; bases unmatched to any gene: 3. The CDR3 sequence: CASSLGLAFYEQYF. CDR3 DNA: TGTGCCAGCAGCTTAGGACTAGCCTTCTACGAGCAGTACTTC.

The gene calls are TRBV3-1 (or the pseudogene TRBV3-2) and TRBJ2-7; D is unclear. Trimming took off 1 base at V and 6 bases at J, with 13 bases between the two ends. This CDR3 is 14 amino acids long. Germline CDR1 LGHDT, CDR2 YNNKEL (reference sequence). CDR3: CASSQASLAVEQYF. DNA for the CDR3: TGTGCCAGCAGCCAAGCCAGTCTTGCGGTCGAGCAGTACTTC.

This clone appeared a single time. This sequence joins TRBV3-1 (or the pseudogene TRBV3-2) and TRBJ2-2, with no clear D. The V and J ends lost 1 base and 5 bases respectively, with 8 bases between them. The CDR3 sequence is 14 residues long. Germline assignment: CDR1 LGHDT and CDR2 YNNKEL (reference sequence). CDR3 residues: CASSQALQTGELFF. Here the CDR3 DNA reads TGTGCCAGCAGCCAAGCACTGCAGACCGGGGAGCTGTTTTTT.

The chain employs TRBV5-6 and TRBJ2-1; D may match TRBD1 or TRBD2 (6 bases each). CDR3 length: 15 residues. Trimming removed 0 bases at V and 7 bases at J, with 14 bases between. Germline CDR1 is SGHDT and CDR2 is YYEEEE. CDR3 coding DNA: TGTGCCAGCAGCTTGGCGGGGGCAAGGGAGAATGAGCAGTTCTTC. Residues: CASSLAGARENEQFF.

The chain joins TRBV6-2 or TRBV6-3 to TRBJ1-1, with D tentatively TRBD1 (5 bases). Per germline, CDR1 MNHEY and CDR2 SVGEGT. The CDR3 length is 12 residues. V lost 5 bases and J lost 8, with 12 bases in between. This CDR3 reads CASSTFGGEAFF. In nucleotides, the CDR3 is TGTGCCAGCAGTACCTTTGGGGGGGAAGCTTTCTTT.